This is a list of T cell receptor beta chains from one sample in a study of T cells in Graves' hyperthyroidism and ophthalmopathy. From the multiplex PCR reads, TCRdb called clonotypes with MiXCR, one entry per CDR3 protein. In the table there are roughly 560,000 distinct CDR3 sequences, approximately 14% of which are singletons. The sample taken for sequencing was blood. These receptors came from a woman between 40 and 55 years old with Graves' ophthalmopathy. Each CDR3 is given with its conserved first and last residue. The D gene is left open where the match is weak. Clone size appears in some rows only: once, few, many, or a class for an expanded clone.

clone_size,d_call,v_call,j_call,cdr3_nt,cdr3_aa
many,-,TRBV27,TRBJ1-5,TGTGCCAGCAGTTTCGATCAGCCCCAGCATTTT,CASSFDQPQHF
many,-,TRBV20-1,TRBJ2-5,TGCAGTGCTAGAGAAGGACTCCAACAAGAGACCCAGTACTTC,CSAREGLQQETQYF
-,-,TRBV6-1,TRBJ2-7,TGTGCCAGCGGGAATTTGCGAGGGACTTCCCCCTACGAGCAGTACTTC,CASGNLRGTSPYEQYF
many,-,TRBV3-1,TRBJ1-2,TGTGCCAGCAGCCAGCGGACAGTTGGCTACACCTTC,CASSQRTVGYTF
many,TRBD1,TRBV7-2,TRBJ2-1,TGTGCCAGCAGTTTGCAGAGCCACAGGGGCCATGAGCAGTTCTTC,CASSLQSHRGHEQFF
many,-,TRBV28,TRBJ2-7,TGTGCCAGCAGTTTAGGTTGGGCGCCCATCTACGAGCAGTACTTC,CASSLGWAPIYEQYF
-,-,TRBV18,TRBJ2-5,TGTGCCAGCTCACCCTTCGGCGGCGGCCGGACAAGAGACCAAGAGACCCAGTACTTC,CASSPFGGGRTRDQETQYF
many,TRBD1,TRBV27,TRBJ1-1,TGTGCCAGCAGTTCCCGGGACAGGAACACTGAAGCTTTCTTT,CASSSRDRNTEAFF
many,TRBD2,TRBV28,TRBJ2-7,TGTGCCAGCTTGACTAGCGGAACAACCTACGAGCAGTACTTC,CASLTSGTTYEQYF
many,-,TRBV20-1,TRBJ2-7,TGCAGTGCTACCCTCGGAGGGCCTTTAGAGCAGTACTTC,CSATLGGPLEQYF
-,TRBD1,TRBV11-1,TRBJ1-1,TGTGCCAGCAGCGCCCGACAGGGGCCAGGGAACACTGAAGCTTTCTTT,CASSARQGPGNTEAFF
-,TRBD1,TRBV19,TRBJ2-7,TGTGCCAGTAGTCCTCTCTCGGGACAGGGCTCCTACGAGCAGTACTTC,CASSPLSGQGSYEQYF
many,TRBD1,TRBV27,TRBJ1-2,TGTGCCAGCGCTAGGACAGGGGGCGGCTACACCTTC,CASARTGGGYTF
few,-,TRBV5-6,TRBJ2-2,TGTGCCAGCAGCTTCGGATCCGCTAACACCGGGGAGCTGTTTTTT,CASSFGSANTGELFF
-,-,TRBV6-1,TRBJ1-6,TGTGCCAGCAGTGAATACGGAGACAATTCACCCCTCCACTTT,CASSEYGDNSPLHF
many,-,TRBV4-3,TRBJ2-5,TGCGCCAGCAGCCAAGCACTAGGATCTCAAGAGACCCAGTACTTC,CASSQALGSQETQYF
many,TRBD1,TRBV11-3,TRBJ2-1,TGTGCCAGCAGCTTGAAGGACAGGGGCAACAATGAGCAGTTCTTC,CASSLKDRGNNEQFF
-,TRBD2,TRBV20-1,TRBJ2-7,TGCAGTGCTTCGCAGGGGACTAGCGGGAGGTACGAGCAGTACTTC,CSASQGTSGRYEQYF
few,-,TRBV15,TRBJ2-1,TGTGCCACCAGCAGAGGCACAGCCCCCTACAATGAGCAGTTCTTC,CATSRGTAPYNEQFF
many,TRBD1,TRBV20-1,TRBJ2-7,TGCAGTGCTTCCGGGACAGGAGAAACCCAGCAGTACTTC,CSASGTGETQQYF
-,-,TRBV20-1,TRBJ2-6,TGCAGTGCTAGAGATAGGGGGGCCACGGGGGCCAACGTCCTGACTTTC,CSARDRGATGANVLTF
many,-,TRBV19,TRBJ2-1,TGTGCCAGTAGTCTTGCGAGCTCCTACAATGAGCAGTTCTTC,CASSLASSYNEQFF
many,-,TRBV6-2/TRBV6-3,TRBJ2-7,TGTGCCAGCAGTCCACACCGGGACATCTCCTACGAGCAGTACTTC,CASSPHRDISYEQYF
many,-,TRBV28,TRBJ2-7,TGTGCCAGCAGTTTAGCGGGGGCTCCCTACGAGCAGTACTTC,CASSLAGAPYEQYF
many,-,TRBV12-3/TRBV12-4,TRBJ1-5,TGTGCCAGCAGTCCCCCGGTTCTGCCGGGTCAGCCCCAGCATTTT,CASSPPVLPGQPQHF
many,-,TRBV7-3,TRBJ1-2,TGTGCCAGCAGCTTAACAGAGGGCGGTGGTGGCTACACCTTC,CASSLTEGGGGYTF
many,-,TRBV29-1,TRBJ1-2,TGCAGCGTTGAATCGGCAGGGCAGAACTATGGCTACACCTTC,CSVESAGQNYGYTF
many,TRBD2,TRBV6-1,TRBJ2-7,TGTGCCAGCAGTGAAGAACGAAGCGGGAGGGCCTACGAGCAGTACTTC,CASSEERSGRAYEQYF
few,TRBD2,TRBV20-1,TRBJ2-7,TGCAGTGCTAGAGATACGGGAGGGCCCACCTACGAGCAGCACTTC,CSARDTGGPTYEQHF
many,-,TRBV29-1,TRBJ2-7,TGCAGCGTTGAAGAGTGGGACGAGCCCTACGAGCAGTACTTC,CSVEEWDEPYEQYF
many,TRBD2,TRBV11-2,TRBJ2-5,TGTGCCAGCAGTAGGCTACTAGCGGGGTACCAAGAGACCCAGTACTTC,CASSRLLAGYQETQYF
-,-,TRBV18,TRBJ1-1,TGTGCCAGCTCACCACCCTCTACGCGGGGGGCTGAAGCTTTCTTT,CASSPPSTRGAEAFF
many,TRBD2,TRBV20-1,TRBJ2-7,TGCAGTGCTAGTTCCGGGACTAGCGGGAGTTACGAGCAGTACTTC,CSASSGTSGSYEQYF
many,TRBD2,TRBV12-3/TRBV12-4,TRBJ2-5,TGTGCCAGCAAGTTCTGGACTAGCGGTCGGAGGGGGGCTGAAGAGACCCAGTACTTC,CASKFWTSGRRGAEETQYF
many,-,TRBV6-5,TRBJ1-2,TGTGCCGCCTGGGAGTCTCGGGGATTTTGGTATGGCTACACCTTC,CAAWESRGFWYGYTF